This is a list of T cell receptor beta chains from one sample in a study of T cells in Graves' hyperthyroidism and ophthalmopathy. TCRdb used MiXCR to reprocess the multiplex PCR reads, holding one entry per CDR3 protein. The table lists 250,000 to 300,000 distinct CDR3 sequences, roughly an eighth of them singletons, with roughly 8.2% in the top ten. Sample: blood. Receptors originate from a middle-aged woman with Graves' hyperthyroidism. The CDR3 runs from the conserved cysteine through the conserved F or W. Each record gives: J gene, clone size, V gene, CDR3 protein. Size tells how often a clone was seen (once, few, many) or the class of an expanded clone, and some rows leave it out.

J gene: TRBJ1-5; clone size: many; V gene: TRBV6-1; CDR3 protein: CASNPYSGGAANQPQHF
J gene: TRBJ1-6; clone size: .; V gene: TRBV4-1; CDR3 protein: CASSQDRGAQSNSPLHF
J gene: TRBJ2-3; clone size: .; V gene: TRBV7-8; CDR3 protein: CASSLIGKLDTQYF
J gene: TRBJ2-2; clone size: many; V gene: TRBV12-3/TRBV12-4; CDR3 protein: CASRRRDYNTGELFF
J gene: TRBJ1-4; clone size: many; V gene: TRBV11-1; CDR3 protein: CASSLEVGVEDEKLFF
J gene: TRBJ2-3; clone size: .; V gene: TRBV20-1; CDR3 protein: CSASLTSGGDTQYF
J gene: TRBJ2-1; clone size: many; V gene: TRBV28; CDR3 protein: CASSSIGSISYNEQFF
J gene: TRBJ1-2; clone size: many; V gene: TRBV5-1; CDR3 protein: CASATGTPYGYTF
J gene: TRBJ2-7; clone size: many; V gene: TRBV7-9; CDR3 protein: CASSLGGDREQYF
J gene: TRBJ1-2; clone size: few; V gene: TRBV10-3; CDR3 protein: CAITTTDYGYTF
J gene: TRBJ1-2; clone size: many; V gene: TRBV7-9; CDR3 protein: CASTGQGFAYGYTF
J gene: TRBJ2-1; clone size: .; V gene: TRBV19; CDR3 protein: CASSIGGAYNEQFF
J gene: TRBJ2-2; clone size: .; V gene: TRBV7-9; CDR3 protein: CASSLNQNTGELFF
J gene: TRBJ2-1; clone size: many; V gene: TRBV20-1; CDR3 protein: CSARTASGRGGQFF
J gene: TRBJ2-7; clone size: many; V gene: TRBV20-1; CDR3 protein: CSARDSGRSYEQYF
J gene: TRBJ2-5; clone size: many; V gene: TRBV7-9; CDR3 protein: CASSFIGQETQYF
J gene: TRBJ2-1; clone size: many; V gene: TRBV9; CDR3 protein: CASSFSGYGYNEQFF
J gene: TRBJ2-3; clone size: many; V gene: TRBV6-5; CDR3 protein: CASSYSGRTDTQYF
J gene: TRBJ1-2; clone size: many; V gene: TRBV29-1; CDR3 protein: CSTSPQGAEGYTF
J gene: TRBJ2-2; clone size: .; V gene: TRBV3-1; CDR3 protein: CASRTPGQGAGGELFF
J gene: TRBJ1-3; clone size: few; V gene: TRBV10-3; CDR3 protein: CAISEGLSPGNTIYF
J gene: TRBJ2-7; clone size: many; V gene: TRBV28; CDR3 protein: CASSPRGLGFGIFEQYF
J gene: TRBJ1-6; clone size: many; V gene: TRBV28; CDR3 protein: CASSGSLRPHSPLHF
J gene: TRBJ2-2; clone size: many; V gene: TRBV10-2; CDR3 protein: CASSEVVEYDTGELFF
J gene: TRBJ2-7; clone size: few; V gene: TRBV5-8; CDR3 protein: CASSLAWGSYEQYF
J gene: TRBJ1-1; clone size: many; V gene: TRBV28; CDR3 protein: CASTPPQDTEAFF
J gene: TRBJ2-3; clone size: many; V gene: TRBV19; CDR3 protein: CASIGPPSAGGFIGTQYF
J gene: TRBJ2-2; clone size: .; V gene: TRBV7-9; CDR3 protein: CASSLRSDTGELFF
J gene: TRBJ2-1; clone size: many; V gene: TRBV2; CDR3 protein: CASRGESSYNEQFF
J gene: TRBJ2-7; clone size: many; V gene: TRBV20-1; CDR3 protein: CSVYSGSESYEQYF
J gene: TRBJ1-1; clone size: few; V gene: TRBV6-6; CDR3 protein: CASSYGVAMNTEAFF
J gene: TRBJ2-7; clone size: .; V gene: TRBV19; CDR3 protein: CASRWAARSSYEQYF
J gene: TRBJ2-7; clone size: many; V gene: TRBV11-3; CDR3 protein: CASSSVGYHEQYF
J gene: TRBJ2-1; clone size: many; V gene: TRBV7-9; CDR3 protein: CASSRGTSGASYNEQFF
J gene: TRBJ2-2; clone size: many; V gene: TRBV5-4; CDR3 protein: CASSRGQVGTGELFF
J gene: TRBJ2-3; clone size: many; V gene: TRBV29-1; CDR3 protein: CSVAIDSFKDTQYF
J gene: TRBJ2-2; clone size: few; V gene: TRBV2; CDR3 protein: CASRRTSGNDGELFF
J gene: TRBJ1-2; clone size: many; V gene: TRBV28; CDR3 protein: CASSYRGPIYGYTF
J gene: TRBJ1-4; clone size: .; V gene: TRBV4-1; CDR3 protein: CASSHLYRTTNEKLFF
J gene: TRBJ2-5; clone size: many; V gene: TRBV27; CDR3 protein: CASSFLSDRGRETQYF
J gene: TRBJ2-7; clone size: many; V gene: TRBV24-1; CDR3 protein: CATSDSPRGTYEQYF
J gene: TRBJ2-1; clone size: many; V gene: TRBV12-3/TRBV12-4; CDR3 protein: CASSYGQSSYNEQFF
J gene: TRBJ2-1; clone size: few; V gene: TRBV20-1; CDR3 protein: CSALDREGIRNEQFF
J gene: TRBJ2-1; clone size: few; V gene: TRBV6-2/TRBV6-3; CDR3 protein: CASSRENEQFF
J gene: TRBJ2-1; clone size: few; V gene: TRBV19; CDR3 protein: CASSTYSYNEQFF
J gene: TRBJ2-1; clone size: .; V gene: TRBV5-1; CDR3 protein: CASSLRQGASSNEQFF
J gene: TRBJ1-1; clone size: .; V gene: TRBV4-2; CDR3 protein: CASSQAGAGSTEAFF
J gene: TRBJ1-2; clone size: many; V gene: TRBV29-1; CDR3 protein: CSAVTGAGYGYTF
J gene: TRBJ1-4; clone size: many; V gene: TRBV5-5; CDR3 protein: CASSSGTANEKLFF
J gene: TRBJ2-5; clone size: many; V gene: TRBV13; CDR3 protein: CASSFEGEETQYF
J gene: TRBJ2-1; clone size: many; V gene: TRBV24-1; CDR3 protein: CATSDPRPTGNEQFF
J gene: TRBJ2-6; clone size: .; V gene: TRBV7-4; CDR3 protein: CASSLVGDSGANVLTF
J gene: TRBJ2-2; clone size: once; V gene: TRBV30; CDR3 protein: CAWSGVPGQGPANTGELFF
J gene: TRBJ1-2; clone size: .; V gene: TRBV6-1; CDR3 protein: CASFTGFYIYGYTF
J gene: TRBJ2-3; clone size: .; V gene: TRBV9; CDR3 protein: CASSASGRGTDTQYF
J gene: TRBJ1-6; clone size: many; V gene: TRBV27; CDR3 protein: CATKEGDRGSPLHF
J gene: TRBJ1-2; clone size: many; V gene: TRBV20-1; CDR3 protein: CGASGTHYGYTF
J gene: TRBJ1-4; clone size: few; V gene: TRBV24-1; CDR3 protein: CATSDPGQGGFNEKLFF
J gene: TRBJ2-6; clone size: .; V gene: TRBV6-5; CDR3 protein: CASSYSQGSGANVLTF